This T cell receptor beta chain was obtained from a study of regulatory T cells in long-lasting Graves disease. This clonotype was recorded many times. Arm-PCR of CDR3 regions with iRepertoire HTBI primers generated TCR beta libraries. TCRdb ran MiXCR on the multiplex PCR reads and lists one entry per CDR3 protein. In the table there are 250,000 or so distinct CDR3 sequences, about 19% of which are singletons. The CDR3 has 16 amino acids. V lost 1 base to trimming and J lost 6 bases, with 19 bases between them. Germline loops: CDR1 DFQATT, CDR2 SNEGSKA (reference sequence). Described time point: newly diagnosed GD, antithyroid drugs for less than 3 months. Scientists built the TCR library using RNA that was extracted from PBMCs.

The sequencing used peripheral blood mononuclear cells (PBMCs), collected at new diagnosis, from a patient treated with antithyroid drugs. The chain joins TRBV20-1 to TRBJ2-1; D possibly corresponds to TRBD2 (6 bases). This TCR was sampled from a female donor with Graves disease. CDR3 sequence (DNA): TGCAGTGCTAGAGTCGGGGACTTCCGGGCCCCCAATGAGCAGTTCTTC. Translation gives CSARVGDFRAPNEQFF.